These T cell receptor beta chains were read from a single sample in a study of cytotoxic CD8 clonotypes in ibrutinib-treated CLL. Sequencing used immunoSEQ multiplex PCR; TCRdb keeps in-frame clones, though not all of them. The sample contains hundreds of thousands of clones, under 70% of which appear only once. The sample in question was PBMCs, obtained after 36 months of ibrutinib treatment. Source of these receptors: a human donor with chronic lymphocytic leukemia. CDR3s include the opening cysteine and the closing phenylalanine or tryptophan. A D gene is named only where the DNA matches it firmly. A clone size is listed for some rows: how often the clone was seen (once, few, many), or a class if it is expanded.

D: .
J: TRBJ2-7
size: .
V: TRBV6-5
CDR3: CASSYSPSPEYEQYF
DNA: TGTGCCAGCAGTTACTCACCCTCCCCGGAATACGAGCAGTACTTC

D: TRBD1
J: TRBJ1-2
size: .
V: TRBV7-2
CDR3: CASSLVRTGDYGYTF
DNA: TGTGCCAGCAGCTTAGTCCGGACAGGGGACTATGGCTACACCTTC

D: .
J: TRBJ2-5
size: .
V: TRBV29-1
CDR3: CSVEQGPSRETQYF
DNA: TGCAGCGTTGAACAGGGGCCTAGCCGAGAGACCCAGTACTTC

D: TRBD1
J: TRBJ1-2
size: few
V: TRBV6-1
CDR3: CASRVTQGFGYGYTF
DNA: TGTGCCAGCAGGGTGACACAGGGGTTCGGCTATGGCTACACCTTC

D: .
J: TRBJ2-3
size: .
V: TRBV7-2
CDR3: CASSAGMITDTQYF
DNA: TGTGCCAGCAGCGCCGGGATGATCACAGATACGCAGTATTTT

D: .
J: TRBJ2-2
size: .
V: TRBV4-1
CDR3: CASSQDYKRVGGELFF
DNA: TGCGCCAGCAGCCAAGATTATAAAAGGGTTGGCGGGGAGCTGTTTTTT

D: .
J: TRBJ2-6
size: .
V: TRBV7-8
CDR3: CASSLLAGANVLTF
DNA: TGTGCCAGCAGCTTACTGGCGGGGGCCAACGTCCTGACTTTC

D: .
J: TRBJ2-1
size: once
V: TRBV5-1
CDR3: CASSLARMGFGDEQFF
DNA: TGCGCCAGCAGCTTGGCCCGGATGGGGTTCGGCGATGAGCAGTTCTTC

D: .
J: TRBJ2-7
size: .
V: TRBV18
CDR3: CASSPLERHEQYF
DNA: TGTGCCAGCTCACCACTCGAGAGGCACGAGCAGTACTTC

D: TRBD1
J: TRBJ2-7
size: .
V: TRBV28
CDR3: CASTDRGLSLEQYF
DNA: TGTGCCAGCACCGACAGGGGTTTGTCCCTCGAGCAGTACTTC

D: .
J: TRBJ2-5
size: .
V: TRBV19
CDR3: CASTTGTQETQYF
DNA: TGTGCCAGCACCACAGGGACCCAAGAGACCCAGTACTTC

D: .
J: TRBJ2-3
size: .
V: TRBV7-9
CDR3: CASSYGPYDTQYF
DNA: TGTGCCAGCAGCTACGGGCCCTATGATACGCAGTATTTT

D: .
J: TRBJ2-3
size: .
V: TRBV7-2
CDR3: CASSLASLGGGMDTQYF
DNA: TGTGCCAGCAGCTTAGCATCGCTGGGGGGGGGCATGGATACGCAGTATTTT

D: .
J: TRBJ1-4
size: once
V: TRBV25-1
CDR3: CASSGYIGTRNEKLFF
DNA: TGTGCCAGCAGTGGGTACATCGGGACAAGAAATGAAAAACTGTTTTTT

D: TRBD2
J: TRBJ2-3
size: .
V: TRBV7-2
CDR3: CASSLDLAGVDTQYF
DNA: TGTGCCAGCAGCTTAGATTTAGCGGGAGTGGATACGCAGTATTTT

D: TRBD2
J: TRBJ2-3
size: few
V: TRBV7-2
CDR3: CASSLASGSSTDTQYF
DNA: TGTGCCAGCAGCTTAGCTAGCGGGTCCTCCACAGATACGCAGTATTTT

D: TRBD2
J: TRBJ2-1
size: few
V: TRBV27
CDR3: CASSGRTSGDEQFF
DNA: TGTGCCAGCAGTGGCCGGACTAGCGGGGATGAGCAGTTCTTC

D: TRBD1
J: TRBJ2-7
size: .
V: TRBV6-4
CDR3: CASSDPGPQGAREQYF
DNA: TGTGCCAGCAGTGACCCGGGACCCCAGGGGGCGAGGGAGCAGTACTTC

D: TRBD1
J: TRBJ2-7
size: .
V: TRBV10-3
CDR3: CAISPKGQGSYEQYF
DNA: TGTGCCATCAGTCCCAAGGGACAGGGGTCCTACGAGCAGTACTTC

D: .
J: TRBJ1-1
size: .
V: TRBV1
CDR3: CTSSQQGAGNTEAFF
DNA: TGCACCAGCAGCCAACAGGGGGCAGGAAACACTGAAGCTTTCTTT

D: .
J: TRBJ2-3
size: few
V: TRBV9
CDR3: CASSAGLYTDTQYF
DNA: TGTGCCAGCAGCGCGGGACTCTACACAGATACGCAGTATTTT

D: .
J: TRBJ1-3
size: .
V: TRBV9
CDR3: CASSVEVGVSGNTIYF
DNA: TGTGCCAGCAGCGTAGAGGTCGGGGTCTCTGGAAACACCATATATTTT

D: .
J: TRBJ1-2
size: .
V: TRBV7-9
CDR3: CASSVQGSYGYTF
DNA: TGTGCCAGCAGCGTACAGGGATCCTATGGCTACACCTTC

D: .
J: TRBJ1-2
size: .
V: TRBV25-1
CDR3: CASTLGDGYYGYTF
DNA: TGTGCCAGCACCCTGGGAGACGGCTACTATGGCTACACCTTC

D: TRBD2
J: TRBJ2-1
size: .
V: TRBV7-3
CDR3: CASSLKYSTSGGWNEQFF
DNA: TGTGCCAGCAGCTTAAAATACTCGACTAGCGGGGGCTGGAATGAGCAGTTCTTC

D: TRBD1
J: TRBJ2-7
size: .
V: TRBV29-1
CDR3: CSATDRAYEQYF
DNA: TGCAGCGCTACTGACAGGGCCTACGAGCAGTACTTC

D: TRBD2
J: TRBJ2-2
size: .
V: TRBV10-2
CDR3: CASSVSGSNTGELFF
DNA: TGCGCCAGCAGTGTCAGCGGGAGTAACACCGGGGAGCTGTTTTTT

D: TRBD2
J: TRBJ2-5
size: once
V: TRBV5-1
CDR3: CASSLVAGGPRETQYF
DNA: TGCGCCAGCAGCTTGGTAGCGGGGGGGCCTAGGGAGACCCAGTACTTC

D: .
J: TRBJ2-1
size: .
V: TRBV6-5
CDR3: CASTYGTKRFF
DNA: TGTGCCAGCACTTACGGGACAAAAAGGTTCTTC

D: .
J: TRBJ2-3
size: .
V: TRBV29-1
CDR3: CSVGGLLTDTQYF
DNA: TGCAGCGTTGGAGGTTTACTTACAGATACGCAGTATTTT

D: .
J: TRBJ2-7
size: .
V: TRBV19
CDR3: CASMGRAYEQYF
DNA: TGTGCCAGTATGGGCAGGGCCTACGAGCAGTACTTC

D: TRBD1
J: TRBJ1-1
size: .
V: TRBV12-5
CDR3: CASGLGQGGETEAFF
DNA: TGTGCTAGTGGTTTAGGACAGGGCGGGGAGACTGAAGCTTTCTTT

D: .
J: TRBJ1-5
size: .
V: TRBV19
CDR3: CASSTLGGGNQPQHF
DNA: TGTGCCAGTAGCACCCTGGGGGGGGGCAATCAGCCCCAGCATTTT

D: .
J: TRBJ2-1
size: .
V: TRBV7-2
CDR3: CASSLPAANEQFF
DNA: TGTGCCAGCAGCCTCCCAGCAGCCAATGAGCAGTTCTTC

D: .
J: TRBJ1-2
size: .
V: TRBV11-1
CDR3: CASSLSGNGYTF
DNA: TGTGCCAGCAGCTTATCAGGGAATGGCTACACCTTC

D: TRBD1
J: TRBJ1-2
size: few
V: TRBV29-1
CDR3: CSVPDRVDYGYTF
DNA: TGCAGCGTCCCCGACAGGGTGGACTATGGCTACACCTTC

D: .
J: TRBJ1-2
size: once
V: TRBV29-1
CDR3: CSVVRFHRENYGYTF
DNA: TGCAGCGTTGTCCGTTTCCACCGTGAAAACTATGGCTACACCTTC

D: .
J: TRBJ2-7
size: .
V: TRBV6-6
CDR3: CASSYLGAEQYF
DNA: TGTGCCAGCAGTTACTTGGGGGCCGAGCAGTACTTC

D: .
J: TRBJ1-4
size: .
V: TRBV5-1
CDR3: CASSPGLLNEKLFF
DNA: TGCGCCAGCAGCCCGGGACTACTTAATGAAAAACTGTTTTTT

D: TRBD1
J: TRBJ1-5
size: few
V: TRBV11-2
CDR3: CASSLEAGGYQPQHF
DNA: TGTGCCAGCAGCTTAGAGGCAGGGGGTTATCAGCCCCAGCATTTT

D: .
J: TRBJ2-7
size: .
V: TRBV11-2
CDR3: CASSSDGPYEQYF
DNA: TGTGCCAGCAGCTCGGACGGGCCCTACGAGCAGTACTTC

D: TRBD2
J: TRBJ2-5
size: .
V: TRBV6-6
CDR3: CASRSLAGEETQYF
DNA: TGTGCCAGCAGGTCTCTAGCGGGGGAAGAGACCCAGTACTTC

D: TRBD1
J: TRBJ2-1
size: .
V: TRBV5-1
CDR3: CASSFQTNRDRGLYEQFF
DNA: TGCGCCAGCAGCTTCCAGACGAACCGGGACAGGGGGCTCTATGAGCAGTTCTTC

D: .
J: TRBJ1-3
size: few
V: TRBV5-5
CDR3: CASSFRTGNTIYF
DNA: TGTGCCAGCAGCTTTAGAACTGGAAACACCATATATTTT

D: .
J: TRBJ1-1
size: .
V: TRBV29-1
CDR3: CSAERVLLNTEAFF
DNA: TGCAGCGCCGAGAGGGTGTTGTTGAACACTGAAGCTTTCTTT

D: .
J: TRBJ2-7
size: few
V: TRBV7-9
CDR3: CASSLGGGHEQYF
DNA: TGTGCCAGCAGCTTAGGTGGGGGCCACGAGCAGTACTTC

D: .
J: TRBJ2-5
size: .
V: TRBV18
CDR3: CASSPRGPQETQYF
DNA: TGTGCCAGCTCACCTAGAGGGCCCCAAGAGACCCAGTACTTC

D: TRBD2
J: TRBJ2-7
size: .
V: TRBV7-2
CDR3: CASIPRGLASYEQYF
DNA: TGTGCCAGCATCCCCCGGGGACTAGCGAGCTACGAGCAGTACTTC

D: .
J: TRBJ2-3
size: .
V: TRBV7-2
CDR3: CASSLVLTDTQYF
DNA: TGTGCCAGCAGCTTAGTTTTAACAGATACGCAGTATTTT

D: .
J: TRBJ2-3
size: few
V: TRBV10-3
CDR3: CAISEGRDTQYF
DNA: TGTGCCATCAGTGAAGGTCGAGATACGCAGTATTTT

D: .
J: TRBJ2-7
size: .
V: TRBV10-3
CDR3: CAISESGGTDEQYF
DNA: TGTGCCATCAGTGAGTCAGGGGGAACGGACGAGCAGTACTTC

D: .
J: TRBJ2-7
size: .
V: TRBV7-2
CDR3: CASRRDSFSYEQYF
DNA: TGTGCCAGCAGGCGGGACTCCTTCTCCTACGAGCAGTACTTC

D: TRBD1
J: TRBJ2-3
size: .
V: TRBV2
CDR3: CASTPGQGAGTDTQYF
DNA: TGTGCCAGCACCCCGGGACAGGGGGCGGGCACAGATACGCAGTATTTT

D: TRBD2
J: TRBJ2-3
size: few
V: TRBV6-5
CDR3: CASSSSGGTDTQYF
DNA: TGTGCCAGCAGTTCCAGCGGGGGAACAGATACGCAGTATTTT

D: .
J: TRBJ2-7
size: .
V: TRBV4-1
CDR3: CASSQKFTSTQVKQYF
DNA: TGCGCCAGCAGCCAGAAGTTTACTAGCACCCAAGTGAAGCAGTACTTC